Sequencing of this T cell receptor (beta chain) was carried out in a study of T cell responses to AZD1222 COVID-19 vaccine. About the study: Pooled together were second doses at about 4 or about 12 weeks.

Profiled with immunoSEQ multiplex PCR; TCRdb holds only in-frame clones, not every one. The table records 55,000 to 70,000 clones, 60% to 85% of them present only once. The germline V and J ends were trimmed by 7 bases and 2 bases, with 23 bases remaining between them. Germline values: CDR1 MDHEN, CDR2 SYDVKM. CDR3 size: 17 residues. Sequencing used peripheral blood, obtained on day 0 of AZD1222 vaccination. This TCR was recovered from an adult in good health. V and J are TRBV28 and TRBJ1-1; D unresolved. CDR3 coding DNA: TGTGCCAGCACTGGGATGGGTGTGCGGTTTTTTAACACTGAAGCTTTCTTT. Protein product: CASTGMGVRFFNTEAFF.